This T cell receptor (beta chain) appears in the sequencing data of a study of shared clonotypes between healthy human individuals. Per the original methods: ImmunoSEQ yielded junction-only sequences lacking quality scores, so filtering differed. The repertoire was sequenced with immunoSEQ multiplex PCR; TCRdb's copy has only in-frame clones and lacks some. V, J and clone size are those of that table, while D and trimming were read from the DNA. This sample carries 2 million to 2.5 million clones, approximately 93% of them seen once, and the ten largest clones take approximately 0.4%. All of the donors resided in Nashville, Tennessee, and each was a Caucasian adult. This CDR3 is built from 13 residues. V was clipped by 0 bases and J by 1 base, with 6 bases between them. The germline V gene encodes CDR1 GTSNPN and CDR2 SVGIG (reference sequence). This clone has only a few counts. The same CDR3 arises from other DNA sequences in this sample as well.

This receptor was taken from a man aged 18 to 30 in good health. Some clones in this sample may be carry-over from other donors' samples. The material sequenced was naive CD4+ T cells from PBMCs. Specified subset: CD45RA+ positively selected. The chain employs TRBV30 and TRBJ1-2, with D tentatively TRBD1 (6 bases). CDR3 sequence (DNA): TGTGCCTGGAGTGTCAGGGGTAACTATGGCTACACCTTC. Translated: CAWSVRGNYGYTF. Drawing the rest from reference TRBV30 and TRBJ1-2, the complete variable domain is SQTIHQWPATLVQPVGSPLSLECTVEGTSNPNLYWYRQAAGRGLQLLFYSVGIGQISSEVPQNLSASRPQDRQFILSSKKLLLSDSGFYLCAWSVRGNYGYTFGSGTRLTVV.